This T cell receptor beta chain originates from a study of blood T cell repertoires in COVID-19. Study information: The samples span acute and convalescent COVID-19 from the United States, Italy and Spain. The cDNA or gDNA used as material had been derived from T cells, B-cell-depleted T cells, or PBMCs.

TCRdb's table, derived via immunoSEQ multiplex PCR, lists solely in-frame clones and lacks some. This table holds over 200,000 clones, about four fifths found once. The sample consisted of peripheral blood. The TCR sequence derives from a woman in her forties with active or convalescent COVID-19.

CDR3 in amino acids: CASSLKSLAGGPGETQYF. CDR3 sequence (DNA): TGTGCCAGCAGCTTAAAATCGCTAGCGGGGGGGCCTGGGGAGACCCAGTACTTC. The chain links TRBV7-2 to TRBJ2-5; TRBD2 agrees at 12 bases. Germline V gene data show CDR1 as SGHTA and CDR2 as FQGNSA. The J segment lost 5 bases and the V segment lost 2 bases, leaving 12 bases of the junction unmatched. The CDR3 totals 18 residues.